Each of the 30 T cell receptor beta chains below was sequenced from the same sample in a study of STAT5B mutations in CD4+ large granular lymphocyte leukemia. Measured with immunoSEQ multiplex PCR; TCRdb has only the in-frame clones, and not every one. The table has about 46,000 clones, approximately 83% seen once; the top ten hold less than 0.4%. The source material was CD4+ T cells from blood buffy coats. The receptors were gathered from a human donor in good health.

This clone was recorded only once. The chain joins TRBV5-5 to TRBJ2-1; unclear D gene. The CDR3 spans 14 residues. V shed 1 base and J shed 7 bases, with 12 bases lying between them. Germline V gives CDR1 SGHKS, CDR2 YYEKEE (reference sequence). The CDR3 nucleotides are TGTGCCAGCAGCTTGTACCTAGTTGGAAATGAGCAGTTCTTC. Residues: CASSLYLVGNEQFF. The whole variable domain, filled in from reference TRBV5-5 and TRBJ2-1, reads DAGVTQSPTHLIKTRGQQVTLRCSPISGHKSVSWYQQVLGQGPQFIFQYYEKEERGRGNFPDRFSARQFPNYSSELNVNALLLGDSALYLCASSLYLVGNEQFFGPGTRLTVL.

Only one count was recorded for this clone. The chain joins TRBV29-1 to TRBJ2-7, with TRBD1 matching 8 bases. J gave up 2 bases and V 4 bases, and 4 bases lay outside the gene matches. The CDR3 loop spans 13 amino acids. In germline, CDR1 is SQVTM, CDR2 ANQGSEA. Here the CDR3 reads CSVVDRATYEQYF. The CDR3 region has the DNA TGCAGCGTTGTGGACAGGGCTACCTACGAGCAGTACTTC.

The chain is built from TRBV5-3 and TRBJ1-1; a weak D match, TRBD1 (5 bases). TRBV5-3 is flagged as an ORF with uncertain function. V shed 4 bases and J shed 7 bases, with 17 bases lying between them. This CDR3 has 14 amino acids. CDR3 residues: CARSGWRGVNEAFF. The CDR3 DNA is TGTGCCAGAAGCGGCTGGCGGGGGGTGAATGAAGCTTTCTTT.

The J gene is TRBJ2-1, the V gene TRBV11-3; D not resolved. CDR3 size: 14 residues. V was cut by 0 bases and J by 11 bases, with 14 bases left in between. Looked up from germline, CDR1 is SGHNT and CDR2 is YENEEA. The CDR3 bases are TGTGCCAGCAGCTTAGACAGTGACGCAGGAAAGCAGTTCTTC. Translation gives CASSLDSDAGKQFF.

V usage is TRBV7-9 and J usage is TRBJ1-1, with 7 nucleotides matching TRBD1. The ends lost 1 base at V and 3 bases at J; junction bases unmatched: 8. The CDR3 runs to 16 residues. In germline, CDR1 is SEHNR, CDR2 FQNEAQ (reference sequence). As DNA, the CDR3 is TGTGCCAGCAGCTTAGGAGGAGGGGGCTTGGACACTGAAGCTTTCTTT. It translates to CASSLGGGGLDTEAFF.

CDR3 loop: CASSQRTGNSPLHF. The CDR3 bases are TGTGCCAGCAGCCAGAGGACAGGGAATTCACCCCTCCACTTT. The genes are TRBV2 and TRBJ1-6; 8 bases agree with TRBD1. CDR3 length: 14 residues. Germline CDR1 SNHLY, CDR2 FYNNEI. With V trimmed by 6 bases and J by 7 bases, 5 bases remained unmatched.

The chain recombines TRBV2 with TRBJ1-5; maybe TRBD1 (5 bases). The germline V and J ends were trimmed by 8 bases and 3 bases, with 11 bases remaining between them. CDR1 is SNHLY and CDR2 is FYNNEI in the germline V gene. The length of the CDR3 is 13 residues. CDR3 in amino acids: CASRGRTNQPQHF. The CDR3 DNA reads as TGTGCCAGCCGGGGACGGACCAATCAGCCCCAGCATTTT. Combining the CDR3 with reference TRBV2 and TRBJ1-5 gives the whole variable domain EPEVTQTPSHQVTQMGQEVILRCVPISNHLYFYWYRQILGQKVEFLVSFYNNEISEKSEIFDDQFSVERPDGSNFTLKIRSTKLEDSAMYFCASRGRTNQPQHFGDGTRLSIL.

This chain joins TRBV5-5 and TRBJ1-1, with D possibly matching TRBD1 (6 bases). Germline V gene lookup returns CDR1 SGHKS and CDR2 YYEKEE (reference sequence). The CDR3 spans 14 residues. Trimming pared 4 bases from V and 3 bases from J, leaving 13 bases between. CDR3 in amino acids: CASSPQGGDTEAFF. The CDR3 DNA reads TGTGCCAGCAGCCCACAGGGTGGGGACACTGAAGCTTTCTTT.

This chain joins TRBV19 and TRBJ1-6, with TRBD1 matching 8 bases. The ends lost 1 base at V and 9 bases at J; junction bases unmatched: 8. This CDR3 region has 16 residues. The germline gives CDR1 LNHDA, CDR2 SQIVND (reference sequence). The CDR3 here is CASSIVAQGASSPLHF. CDR3 coding DNA: TGTGCCAGTAGTATAGTTGCCCAGGGGGCGAGTTCACCCCTCCACTTT. The whole variable domain, filled in from reference TRBV19 and TRBJ1-6, reads DGGITQSPKYLFRKEGQNVTLSCEQNLNHDAMYWYRQDPGQGLRLIYYSQIVNDFQKGDIAEGYSVSREKKESFPLTVTSAQKNPTAFYLCASSIVAQGASSPLHFGNGTRLTVT.

The chain links TRBV2 to TRBJ2-5; D is possibly TRBD1 (5 bases). Germline lookup yields CDR1 SNHLY and CDR2 FYNNEI. This CDR3 has 12 residues. V was trimmed by 4 bases and J by 5 bases, leaving 8 bases between them. The CDR3: CASSGQFETQYF. The CDR3 region has the DNA TGTGCCAGCAGTGGACAGTTCGAGACCCAGTACTTC.

This clone appeared a few times. V gene TRBV4-2 combines with J gene TRBJ2-7; 8 bases are shared with TRBD2. The CDR3 has 15 residues. CDR1 and CDR2 (germline): LGHNA, YNFKEQ. The V and J ends lost 0 bases and 1 base, in that order; junction bases with no gene match: 2. The CDR3 sequence is CASSQETSGSYEQYF. For the CDR3, the DNA is TGTGCCAGCAGCCAAGAAACTAGCGGTTCCTACGAGCAGTACTTC.

The CDR3 spells CSVVLWTEAFF. The CDR3 DNA is TGCAGTGTTGTTCTTTGGACTGAAGCTTTCTTT. V gene TRBV20-1 combines with J gene TRBJ1-1; no reliable D call. Trimming pared 7 bases from V and 5 bases from J, leaving 11 bases between. Germline CDR1 reads DFQATT; CDR2 reads SNEGSKA (reference sequence). The CDR3 totals 11 residues.

This clone was seen once. The rearrangement joins TRBV10-3 to TRBJ2-3; a possible D gene is TRBD1 (5 bases). V was pared by 8 bases and J by 1 base, with 16 bases between. CDR1 and CDR2 (germline): ENHRY, SYGVKD. The CDR3 is 15 residues long. DNA of the CDR3: TGTGCCATCGGAAAAAGTGAACAGGGCACAGATACGCAGTATTTT. Its translation is CAIGKSEQGTDTQYF.

The V call is TRBV9, the J call TRBJ1-4; the D is unclear. This CDR3 spans 13 amino acids. V was cut by 4 bases and J by 4 bases, with 8 bases left in between. CDR1 SGDLS and CDR2 YYNGEE come from the germline V gene. CDR3 region: CASSFGLNEKLFF. In DNA form, the CDR3 reads TGTGCCAGCAGCTTTGGACTTAATGAAAAACTGTTTTTT.

The sample holds one count of this clone. The chain has TRBV19 and TRBJ2-5; no clear D. Germline CDR1 LNHDA, CDR2 SQIVND (reference sequence). V was pared by 8 bases and J by 5 bases, with 3 bases between. The CDR3 is made up of 9 amino acids. The CDR3 here is CASLETQYF. In DNA form, the CDR3 reads TGTGCCAGTTTGGAGACCCAGTACTTC.

The rearrangement links TRBV7-9 to TRBJ2-7; 7 bases align to TRBD1. Germline V gives CDR1 SEHNR, CDR2 FQNEAQ (reference sequence). V shed 7 bases and J 4 bases; nucleotides not matched to a gene: 7. This CDR3 comprises 13 residues. CDR3 sequence reads: CASNVQGSYEQYF. The CDR3 region has the DNA TGTGCCAGCAACGTACAGGGGTCTTACGAGCAGTACTTC.

The V and J genes are TRBV10-2 and TRBJ2-3, with 13 bases fitting TRBD2. This CDR3 contains 16 residues. Germline V CDR1 and CDR2: WSHSY, SAAADI. The V segment lost 4 bases and the J segment 0 bases; nucleotides outside the gene matches: 1. CDR3 DNA: TGCGCCAGCAGTGGGACTAGCGGGAGAAGCACAGATACGCAGTATTTT. Amino acids: CASSGTSGRSTDTQYF.

J is TRBJ1-4 and V is TRBV5-1, with D unresolved. Germline values: CDR1 SGHRS, CDR2 YFSETQ. The CDR3 runs to 14 residues. The germline V and J ends were trimmed by 0 bases and 0 bases, with 3 bases remaining between them. CDR3 DNA sequence: TGCGCCAGCAGCTTGGGAACAACTAATGAAAAACTGTTTTTT. Its protein is CASSLGTTNEKLFF.

The chain is built from TRBV18 and TRBJ1-4; no clear D. The CDR3 runs 15 residues. Germline V gene data show CDR1 as KGHSH and CDR2 as LQKENI. Trimming stripped 1 base from V and 3 bases from J, with 9 bases between. The CDR3 coding sequence is TGTGCCAGCTCACCACGGGGTAGAGCTAATGAAAAACTGTTTTTT. Encoded protein: CASSPRGRANEKLFF.

The chain uses TRBV21-1 and TRBJ1-2. TRBV21-1 is a documented pseudogene. This CDR3 contains 18 residues. The CDR3 nucleotides read TGTGCCACCCCGGGGGGAGAGAGAGGAGACAGCTCTAACTATGGCTACACCTTC. It codes for CATPGGERGDSSNYGYTF.

The gene calls are TRBV11-2 and TRBJ1-2; D is perhaps TRBD1 (5 bases). Between the trimmed V and J ends, which lost 5 bases and 1 base, there was a span of 8 bases. There are 13 residues in the CDR3. Germline CDR1 and CDR2: SGHAT and FQNNGV. CDR3 sequence: CASSGHFNYGYTF. As DNA, the CDR3 is TGTGCCAGCAGCGGACACTTTAACTATGGCTACACCTTC.

The rearrangement links TRBV6-6 to TRBJ1-6; D not certain. Germline V gene sequence: CDR1 MNHNY, CDR2 SVGAGI (reference sequence). Trimming pared 5 bases from V and 2 bases from J, leaving 10 bases between. This CDR3 has 15 amino acids. This CDR3 is CASSDKVAYNSPLHF. The CDR3 coding sequence is TGTGCCAGCAGTGACAAAGTGGCCTATAATTCACCCCTCCACTTT.

This clone has more than one count but fewer than ten. The V gene is TRBV29-1, the J gene TRBJ1-2; 7 bases align to TRBD1. The CDR3 is 13 residues long. Germline V gives CDR1 SQVTM, CDR2 ANQGSEA. The J segment lost 7 bases and the V segment lost 4 bases, leaving 9 bases of the junction unmatched. CDR3 nucleotides: TGCAGCGTTGTCTGGCAGGGGGTGGCTGGCTACACCTTC. Translating gives CSVVWQGVAGYTF.

V gene TRBV4-1 combines with J gene TRBJ1-4; D call uncertain. The V gene lost 6 bases and the J gene lost 7 bases, with 12 bases spanning the gap. The V gene's germline CDR1 is MGHRA and CDR2 YSYEKL. CDR3 length equals 13 residues. DNA for the CDR3: TGCGCCAGCAGGGGCCTCGGAAGTGAAAAACTGTTTTTT. It specifies CASRGLGSEKLFF.

CDR3 loop: CASSLTSGGALDEQFF. For the CDR3, the DNA is TGTGCCAGCAGCTTGACTAGCGGGGGGGCCTTGGATGAGCAGTTCTTC. The chain links TRBV5-6 to TRBJ2-1, with 13 nucleotides matching TRBD2. This CDR3 has 16 residues. Germline CDR1 SGHDT, CDR2 YYEEEE. V gave up 1 base and J gave up 8 bases; unmatched junction bases: 6.

In this sample, this clone turned up once. V and J are TRBV5-1 and TRBJ2-1; 11 bases match TRBD1. Germline V gene lookup returns CDR1 SGHRS and CDR2 YFSETQ. V gave up 2 bases and J gave up 4 bases; unmatched junction bases: 2. The CDR3 runs to 15 residues. In DNA form, the CDR3 reads TGCGCCAGCAGCTTAGGGACAGGGGGATACAATGAGCAGTTCTTC. Its translation is CASSLGTGGYNEQFF.

The chain recombines TRBV10-3 with TRBJ2-2; TRBD2 aligns across 16 bases. Losses at the gene ends were 5 bases for V and 6 bases for J; bases not matched to a gene: 9. The CDR3 covers 18 residues. Germline loops: CDR1 ENHRY, CDR2 SYGVKD. The CDR3 spells CAISMGLAGGPQAGELFF. The CDR3, as DNA: TGTGCCATCAGTATGGGACTAGCGGGGGGGCCACAGGCCGGGGAGCTGTTTTTT.

The rearrangement links TRBV11-3 to TRBJ2-5, with 13 bases matching TRBD2. The V gene's germline CDR1 is SGHNT and CDR2 YENEEA. Trimming took 2 bases from V and 5 from J; bases not matched to a gene: 5. The CDR3 extends over 16 amino acids. The CDR3 DNA is TGTGCCAGCAGCTTACTGGGGACTAGCGGGATGGAGACCCAGTACTTC. As protein: CASSLLGTSGMETQYF.

The rearrangement uses TRBV7-9 and TRBJ2-5; D ambiguous. V was pared by 1 base and J by 4 bases, with 4 bases between. The CDR3 runs 12 residues. CDR1 is SEHNR and CDR2 is FQNEAQ in the germline V gene (reference sequence). Here the CDR3 reads CASSLVGETQYF. The CDR3 region has the DNA TGTGCCAGCAGCTTAGTGGGAGAGACCCAGTACTTC.

The chain carries TRBV21-1 and TRBJ1-4; the table's D call TRBD1 went unverified against the DNA. TRBV21-1 is a pseudogene segment. The CDR3 is 15 residues long. The CDR3 nucleotides are TGTGCCAGCAGCAAAGCCCGGACAGAGGTTGAAAAACTGTTTTTT. Its translation is CASSKARTEVEKLFF.